A selection of T cell receptor beta chains follows, all from one sample in a study of blood T cells in healthy people across ages. TCRdb independently ran MiXCR on the 5' RACE reads; one entry per CDR3 protein. The table has approximately 680,000 distinct CDR3 sequences, about 32% seen once; the top ten hold approximately 15%. Material: blood. The receptors here all came from a woman of 80 years or more in good health. Both conserved end residues are part of each CDR3. Each record gives: D gene, clone size, J gene, V gene, CDR3 DNA, CDR3 protein. A D gene is named only where the DNA matches it firmly. A clone size is listed for some rows: how often the clone was seen (once, few, many), or a class if it is expanded.

D: TRBD1; size: -; J: TRBJ1-1; V: TRBV6-5; DNA: TGTGCCAGCAGTTACGGGGACAGGTTGCCCATTGAAGCTTTCTTT; CDR3: CASSYGDRLPIEAFF
D: -; size: many; J: TRBJ2-2; V: TRBV12-3/TRBV12-4; DNA: TGTGCCAGCAGTTTAGCTTTGGCAGCCACGAACACCGGGGAGCTGTTTTTT; CDR3: CASSLALAATNTGELFF
D: TRBD1; size: -; J: TRBJ2-7; V: TRBV20-1; DNA: TGCAGTGCTAGTAGAATCGGGGACAGGGTTCTATACGAGCAGTACTTC; CDR3: CSASRIGDRVLYEQYF
D: TRBD1; size: -; J: TRBJ1-2; V: TRBV20-1; DNA: TGCAGTGCTAGGGGGGGGACAGGGGGCTATGGCTACACCTTC; CDR3: CSARGGTGGYGYTF
D: -; size: few; J: TRBJ1-5; V: TRBV6-1; DNA: TGTGCCAGCAGTGAACTTCGGGAGACACTTAATCAGCCCCAGCATTTT; CDR3: CASSELRETLNQPQHF
D: -; size: many; J: TRBJ1-6; V: TRBV5-1; DNA: TGCGCCAGCAGCTTTACGGCAGCGAATTCACCCCTCCACTTT; CDR3: CASSFTAANSPLHF
D: -; size: -; J: TRBJ2-7; V: TRBV7-2; DNA: TGTGCCAGCAGCGTTTCCGGGAGTGGATACGAGCAGTACTTC; CDR3: CASSVSGSGYEQYF
D: TRBD1; size: many; J: TRBJ2-1; V: TRBV9; DNA: TGTGCCAGCAGCGCGGCAGGGGGCTGGCGGGGTGAGCAGTTCTTC; CDR3: CASSAAGGWRGEQFF
D: TRBD2; size: many; J: TRBJ2-1; V: TRBV3-1; DNA: TGTGCCAGCAGGGCGGGGCTAGCGGGGAACAATGAGCAGTTCTTC; CDR3: CASRAGLAGNNEQFF
D: -; size: -; J: TRBJ1-4; V: TRBV6-6; DNA: TGTGCCAGCATGGGGGCTGTCATGGGAAAACGGTTTTTT; CDR3: CASMGAVMGKRFF
D: -; size: many; J: TRBJ1-2; V: TRBV7-2; DNA: TGTGCCAGCAGCTTAGTTACCTATGGCTACACCTTC; CDR3: CASSLVTYGYTF
D: -; size: -; J: TRBJ1-1; V: TRBV7-3; DNA: TGTGCCAGCAGCTATCTCCCGTGGGGGACTGAAGCTTTCTTT; CDR3: CASSYLPWGTEAFF
D: TRBD1; size: many; J: TRBJ1-2; V: TRBV6-1; DNA: TGTGCCTGTACGGACAGGGCGTCCGGCTACACCTTC; CDR3: CACTDRASGYTF
D: TRBD2; size: many; J: TRBJ2-3; V: TRBV20-1; DNA: TGCAGTGCTAGAGTTGGGACTAGCGGGGGATTCACAGATACGCAGTATTTT; CDR3: CSARVGTSGGFTDTQYF
D: -; size: many; J: TRBJ1-2; V: TRBV5-1; DNA: TGCGCCAGCAGCTTGGATGTTGCCCTAGGGTTGGGCTACACCTTC; CDR3: CASSLDVALGLGYTF
D: TRBD1; size: many; J: TRBJ2-7; V: TRBV7-6; DNA: TGTGCCAGCAGCTCCGAGGGACAGGGGGCTTCCCCATCATCCTACGAGCAGTACTTC; CDR3: CASSSEGQGASPSSYEQYF
D: -; size: -; J: TRBJ2-3; V: TRBV7-2; DNA: TGTGCCAGCAGCGAACAGGGTAGCACAGATACGCAGTATTTT; CDR3: CASSEQGSTDTQYF
D: TRBD2; size: many; J: TRBJ2-1; V: TRBV7-9; DNA: TGTGCCAGCAGCTCAACTAGCGGGGGGTCCCTCCGTAGCTCCTACAATGAGCAGTTCTTC; CDR3: CASSSTSGGSLRSSYNEQFF
D: TRBD2; size: many; J: TRBJ2-1; V: TRBV6-6; DNA: TGTGCCAGCACCCTGCGGGGGGGCAGTGAGCAGTTCTTC; CDR3: CASTLRGGSEQFF
D: TRBD1; size: -; J: TRBJ1-5; V: TRBV20-1; DNA: TGCAGTGCTCCGGACAGGAGCAATCAGCCCCAGCATTTT; CDR3: CSAPDRSNQPQHF
D: -; size: -; J: TRBJ1-1; V: TRBV24-1; DNA: TGTGCCACCAGTGATTTTTCCGAGGGTCCGAACACTGAAGCTTTCTTT; CDR3: CATSDFSEGPNTEAFF
D: -; size: many; J: TRBJ2-7; V: TRBV7-9; DNA: TGTGCCAGCAGCTTAGGGGAGGACGAGCAGTACTTC; CDR3: CASSLGEDEQYF
D: -; size: many; J: TRBJ2-5; V: TRBV12-3/TRBV12-4; DNA: TGTGCCAGCAGTTTGTCACAACCAGGGACCCAGTACTTC; CDR3: CASSLSQPGTQYF
D: TRBD1; size: -; J: TRBJ1-1; V: TRBV5-1; DNA: TGCGCCAGCAGCCTCGCCTCGACAGGGAGGAACACTGAAGCTTTCTTT; CDR3: CASSLASTGRNTEAFF
D: -; size: few; J: TRBJ2-1; V: TRBV4-3; DNA: TGCGCCAGCAGCCAAGATAGGGGGACCGCCCTATACAATGAGCAGTTCTTC; CDR3: CASSQDRGTALYNEQFF
D: -; size: -; J: TRBJ1-5; V: TRBV6-5; DNA: TGTGCCAGCAGTTACTCGATACCGCTAGGGAATCAGCCCCAGCATTTT; CDR3: CASSYSIPLGNQPQHF
D: -; size: many; J: TRBJ2-3; V: TRBV12-3/TRBV12-4; DNA: TGTGCCAGCAGTTTAATCCGGCTTGATACGCAGTATTTT; CDR3: CASSLIRLDTQYF
D: -; size: -; J: TRBJ1-4; V: TRBV10-3; DNA: TGTGCCATCAGTGAGTCGGGTTCCTATAATGAAAAACTGTTTTTT; CDR3: CAISESGSYNEKLFF
D: -; size: many; J: TRBJ2-2; V: TRBV12-3/TRBV12-4; DNA: TGTGCCAGCACCCTAAGGACAGAGACCGGGGAGCTGTTTTTT; CDR3: CASTLRTETGELFF
D: TRBD2; size: -; J: TRBJ2-2; V: TRBV7-2; DNA: TGTGCCAGCAGCTTACAGCGGGGGGGCATCGGGGAGCTGTTTTTT; CDR3: CASSLQRGGIGELFF
D: -; size: many; J: TRBJ1-1; V: TRBV10-3; DNA: TGTGCCATCAGCCCACTTGCGGTCTGGAACACTGAAGCTTTCTTT; CDR3: CAISPLAVWNTEAFF
D: -; size: many; J: TRBJ2-5; V: TRBV3-1; DNA: TGTGCCAGCAGCCGTCGCGGGCCGAGACAAGAGACCCAGTACTTC; CDR3: CASSRRGPRQETQYF
D: -; size: -; J: TRBJ1-6; V: TRBV12-3/TRBV12-4; DNA: TGTGCCAGCAGTTATCGACAGCTCTATAATTCACCCCTCCACTTT; CDR3: CASSYRQLYNSPLHF
D: -; size: many; J: TRBJ2-5; V: TRBV20-1; DNA: TGCAGTGCTTTCGACTCTTCCGGAGAGACCCAGTACTTC; CDR3: CSAFDSSGETQYF
D: -; size: many; J: TRBJ1-1; V: TRBV5-1; DNA: TGCGCCAGCAGCTTGAAAAGTGGCACTGAAGCTTTCTTT; CDR3: CASSLKSGTEAFF
D: -; size: many; J: TRBJ2-5; V: TRBV3-1; DNA: TGTGCCAGCAGCCCGCCGGGCCCAGCCAAGACCCAGTACTTC; CDR3: CASSPPGPAKTQYF
D: TRBD1; size: many; J: TRBJ2-7; V: TRBV6-5; DNA: TGTGCCAGCAGTTACGAGGGACAGGGGGCTTCCGAGCAGTACTTC; CDR3: CASSYEGQGASEQYF
D: -; size: many; J: TRBJ2-7; V: TRBV20-1; DNA: TGCAGTGCGGATGATGACAGCTACGAGCAGTACTTC; CDR3: CSADDDSYEQYF
D: -; size: many; J: TRBJ1-1; V: TRBV18; DNA: TGTGCCAGCTCACCCAGGTACAAAACTGAAGCTTTCTTT; CDR3: CASSPRYKTEAFF
D: TRBD1; size: -; J: TRBJ2-7; V: TRBV20-1; DNA: TGCAGTGCTAGAGTCCTGCGGACAGGAATCCCCTACGAGCAGTACTTC; CDR3: CSARVLRTGIPYEQYF
D: -; size: -; J: TRBJ1-1; V: TRBV6-2/TRBV6-3; DNA: TGTGCCAGCATTTCCTACGGGGAAGCTTTCTTT; CDR3: CASISYGEAFF
D: -; size: -; J: TRBJ1-1; V: TRBV2; DNA: TGTGCCAGCAGCCTCAGGGAAGGGATGACTGAAGCTTTCTTT; CDR3: CASSLREGMTEAFF
D: -; size: many; J: TRBJ2-7; V: TRBV7-2; DNA: TGTGCCAGCAGCCCTCGGGGGTCCCACGTTTACGAGCAGTACTTC; CDR3: CASSPRGSHVYEQYF
D: -; size: few; J: TRBJ1-1; V: TRBV6-5; DNA: TGTGCCAGCAGTTACCAAGGATCTGCTGAAGCTTTCTTT; CDR3: CASSYQGSAEAFF
D: -; size: many; J: TRBJ1-2; V: TRBV4-3; DNA: TGCGCCAGCAGCCGATTTAATCAGGGTGAAGATGGAAACGGCTACACCTTC; CDR3: CASSRFNQGEDGNGYTF
D: TRBD1; size: -; J: TRBJ2-5; V: TRBV29-1; DNA: TGCAGCGTTGGATGGGGGACAGTAAGGAAAGAGCAGTACTTC; CDR3: CSVGWGTVRKEQYF
D: -; size: -; J: TRBJ1-1; V: TRBV3-1; DNA: TGTGCCAGCAGCCCTGGGACCCCCCTGGCTTTCTTT; CDR3: CASSPGTPLAFF